The source of this TCR beta chain is a study of human T cells and chemical hapten exposure. The wider study: On the upper back, patch tests were applied with 0.01% DPC and read at 6 days. A patient group, mainly female, showed alopecia areata, totalis or universalis. It was small differences in pooled library volume that mainly caused per-sample TCR yields to vary.

Indicated treatment: therapeutic diphenylcyclopropenone sensitization with weekly scalp DPC. The library tagged each cDNA molecule with unique molecular identifiers. TCRdb independently ran MiXCR on the reads; one entry per CDR3 protein. The table shows thousands of distinct CDR3 sequences, with 49% occurring only once. Losses at the gene ends were 2 bases for V and 2 bases for J; bases not matched to a gene: 7. The CDR3 contains 17 residues. This clonotype occurred a few times. Its antigen is unknown. Findings and limits, study-wide: Against controls, expanded TCRs gave rise to significantly more large CDR3 similarity clusters.

The material sequenced was whole blood, taken before DPC sensitization or 2, 6, or about 24 weeks after (not recorded which). The chain couples TRBV5-3 to TRBJ2-7; 13 bases are a match to TRBD2. TRBV5-3 is designated an ORF whose function remains uncertain. The clonotype comes from an adult with alopecia areata. Some clones in this sample may be carry-over from other donors' samples. This table probably holds off-target reads from a library built for another chain. For the CDR3, the DNA is TGTGCCAGAAGCTTAGCGGGACTAGCGGGGATCCCCTACGAGCAGTACTTC. As protein: CARSLAGLAGIPYEQYF.